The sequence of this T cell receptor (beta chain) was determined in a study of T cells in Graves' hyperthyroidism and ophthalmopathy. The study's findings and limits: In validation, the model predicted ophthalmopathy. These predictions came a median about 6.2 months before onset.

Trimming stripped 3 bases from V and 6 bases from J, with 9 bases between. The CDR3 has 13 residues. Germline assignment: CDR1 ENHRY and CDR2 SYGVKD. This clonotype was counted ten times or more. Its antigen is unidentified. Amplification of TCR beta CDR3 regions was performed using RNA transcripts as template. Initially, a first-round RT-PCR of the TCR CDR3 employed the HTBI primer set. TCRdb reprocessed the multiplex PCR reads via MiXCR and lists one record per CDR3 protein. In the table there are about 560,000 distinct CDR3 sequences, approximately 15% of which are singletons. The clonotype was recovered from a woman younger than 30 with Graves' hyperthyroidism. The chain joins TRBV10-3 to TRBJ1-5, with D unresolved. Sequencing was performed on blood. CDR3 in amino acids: CAISDSPGQPQHF. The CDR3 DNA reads TGTGCCATCAGTGATTCGCCAGGTCAGCCCCAGCATTTT.